The 21 T cell receptor beta chains given below trace back to one sample, sequenced in a study of blood T cell repertoires in COVID-19. Produced via immunoSEQ multiplex PCR; TCRdb's table is partial and in-frame only. Altogether 200,000 to 250,000 clones are present, approximately 86% being singletons, with the ten largest covering 9% to 12%. Sequenced: PBMCs or T cells enriched from blood (not recorded which). The origin of the receptors is a man in his late teens or twenties with acute COVID-19.

The V and J genes are TRBV2 and TRBJ2-7; 9 positions match TRBD2. The CDR3 is 14 amino acids. Losses at the gene ends were 3 bases for V and 4 bases for J; bases not matched to a gene: 4. Per the germline V gene, CDR1 is SNHLY and CDR2 is FYNNEI. CDR3: CASSEAGGPYEQYF. The CDR3 DNA follows: TGTGCCAGCAGTGAGGCGGGAGGGCCTTACGAGCAGTACTTC.

The rearrangement uses TRBV7-8 and TRBJ1-6, with 7 bases that match TRBD1. The CDR3 runs 15 residues. J lost 7 bases, V lost 5 bases, and 8 bases had no gene match. Germline CDR1 and CDR2: SGHVS and FQNEAQ. CDR3 region: CASSTYRGGNSPLHF. CDR3 in DNA: TGTGCCAGCAGCACCTACAGGGGTGGCAATTCACCCCTCCACTTT.

The J gene is TRBJ1-2, the V gene TRBV19; D unresolved. Germline V gene data show CDR1 as LNHDA and CDR2 as SQIVND (reference sequence). This CDR3 comprises 15 residues. Trimming pared 4 bases from V and 0 bases from J, leaving 12 bases between. The CDR3 DNA follows: TGTGCCAGTAGTAATACCGTAACAACTAACTATGGCTACACCTTC. Protein: CASSNTVTTNYGYTF.

This sequence joins TRBV9 and TRBJ2-1, with D possibly being TRBD2 (6 bases). The CDR3 covers 20 residues. Germline V CDR1 and CDR2: SGDLS, YYNGEE. V lost 3 bases and J 3 bases, leaving 28 bases between the germline ends. The CDR3: CASSARRLANRNSDYNEQFF. The CDR3 nucleotides are TGTGCCAGCAGCGCCCGGCGGCTAGCGAACAGGAACTCCGACTACAATGAGCAGTTCTTC.

The gene calls are TRBV9 and TRBJ2-5; D gene uncertain. Germline V gene sequence: CDR1 SGDLS, CDR2 YYNGEE. The V and J ends lost 4 bases and 1 base respectively, with 14 bases between them. The CDR3 consists of 15 residues. CDR3 coding DNA: TGTGCCAGCAGCTCCTCCGTAGATTTCCAAGAGACCCAGTACTTC. Encoded protein: CASSSSVDFQETQYF.

The chain is built from TRBV7-6 and TRBJ1-3; D unclear. The CDR3 has 14 amino acids. Germline V gene lookup returns CDR1 SGHVS and CDR2 FNYEAQ. Trimming cost V 5 bases and J 0 bases, with 8 bases left between them. The CDR3 nucleotides read TGTGCCAGCAGCCCCGGGAGCTCTGGAAACACCATATATTTT. It is translated as CASSPGSSGNTIYF.

The chain has TRBV19 and TRBJ1-2; TRBD1 aligns across 8 bases. Losses at the gene ends were 5 bases for V and 1 base for J; bases not matched to a gene: 12. CDR1 and CDR2 from the germline V gene are LNHDA and SQIVND (reference sequence). CDR3 length: 17 residues. CDR3: CASSPTGADRINYGYTF. The DNA of the CDR3 is TGTGCCAGTAGTCCGACAGGGGCCGACCGGATTAACTATGGCTACACCTTC.

This chain links TRBV11-2 with TRBJ2-7; TRBD1 might be the D (7 bases). CDR1 SGHAT and CDR2 FQNNGV come from the germline V gene. V was pared by 5 bases and J by 3 bases, with 20 bases between. The CDR3 contains 16 residues. For the CDR3, the DNA is TGTGCCAGCAGCAAAAGGGGGCGGGACGGATACTACGAGCAGTACTTC. Translating it yields CASSKRGRDGYYEQYF.

V gene TRBV30 combines with J gene TRBJ1-1; TRBD1 matches at 9 bases. Germline V CDR1 and CDR2: GTSNPN, SVGIG (reference sequence). V lost 6 bases and J lost 4; bases outside the gene matches: 9. This CDR3 is 14 amino acids long. This chain's CDR3 is CACTYTGGSTEAFF. Written as DNA, the CDR3 is TGTGCCTGCACATATACAGGGGGCTCCACTGAAGCTTTCTTT.

This chain uses TRBV6-6 with TRBJ2-7; D not resolved. V dropped 4 bases and J dropped 0 bases, with 10 bases sitting between them. Germline-derived CDR1 and CDR2 are MNHNY and SVGAGI (reference sequence). The CDR3 totals 14 residues. The CDR3 sequence is CASSFRSGSYEQYF. As DNA, the CDR3 is TGTGCCAGCAGTTTCCGATCCGGCTCCTACGAGCAGTACTTC.

CDR3 in amino acids: CASRPTGDGSYEQYF. The CDR3, as DNA: TGTGCCAGCAGACCTACAGGGGACGGTAGCTACGAGCAGTACTTC. The chain uses TRBV6-5 and TRBJ2-7; 7 nucleotides align to TRBD1. This CDR3 has 15 amino acids. From germline, CDR1 is MNHEY and CDR2 SVGAGI. V dropped 6 bases and J dropped 3; count of bases not matched to a gene: 11.

The rearrangement uses TRBV7-6 and TRBJ2-5; the match to TRBD1 covers 7 bases. Losses at the gene ends were 4 bases for V and 0 bases for J; bases not matched to a gene: 2. The germline gives CDR1 SGHVS, CDR2 FNYEAQ. This CDR3 has 14 residues. This CDR3 reads CASSWGQHQETQYF. The DNA of the CDR3 is TGTGCCAGCAGCTGGGGACAGCACCAAGAGACCCAGTACTTC.

This clone has a single count. This sequence joins TRBV28 and TRBJ2-7; 7 nucleotides line up with TRBD2. Trimming at V came to 6 bases and at J to 2 bases, leaving 10 bases not matched to a gene. Per germline, CDR1 MDHEN and CDR2 SYDVKM. This CDR3 contains 15 residues. The CDR3 here is CASSRGGEGPYEQYF. The CDR3 coding sequence is TGTGCCAGCAGCCGTGGGGGGGAGGGCCCCTACGAGCAGTACTTC.

The V call is TRBV7-9, the J call TRBJ2-1; tentatively, D is TRBD2 (5 bases). The length of the CDR3 is 16 residues. Between the trimmed V and J ends, which lost 1 base and 5 bases, there was a span of 15 bases. CDR1 and CDR2 from the germline V gene are SEHNR and FQNEAQ (reference sequence). The CDR3 reads CASSLDWESGDNEQFF. The CDR3 bases are TGTGCCAGCAGCTTAGATTGGGAGTCTGGTGACAATGAGCAGTTCTTC.

This sequence joins TRBV18 and TRBJ2-5; TRBD2 matches at 7 bases. The CDR3 totals 14 residues. Germline V CDR1 and CDR2: KGHSH, LQKENI. V was clipped by 3 bases and J by 4 bases; unmatched bases: 5. The CDR3 bases are TGTGCCAGCTCACCTAGGACTAGTTCAGAGACCCAGTACTTC. Translating it yields CASSPRTSSETQYF.

V is TRBV5-1 and J is TRBJ2-2; weak D call: TRBD1 (6 bases). The CDR3 loop spans 16 amino acids. Per the germline V gene, CDR1 is SGHRS and CDR2 is YFSETQ. The ends were cut back, 0 bases at V and 1 base at J, with 10 bases in the middle. The chain's CDR3 is CASSLVWGQNTGELFF. In DNA form, the CDR3 reads TGCGCCAGCAGCTTGGTTTGGGGACAGAACACCGGGGAGCTGTTTTTT.

The chain has TRBV28 and TRBJ1-1, with TRBD1 as a possible D gene (6 bases). Trimming left V 6 bases short and J 4 bases short, with 18 bases between. This CDR3 is 15 amino acids long. Germline CDR1 is MDHEN and CDR2 is SYDVKM. CDR3 nucleotide sequence: TGTGCCAGCAGACTGGGTTCAGGGGATGGCACTGAAGCTTTCTTT. It specifies CASRLGSGDGTEAFF.

The V call is TRBV28, the J call TRBJ1-2; 7 bases agree with TRBD1. After removal of 6 bases from V and 7 bases from J, the junction contained 14 bases not matched to a gene. CDR3 length: 15 amino acids. Germline V lookup: CDR1 MDHEN, CDR2 SYDVKM. CDR3 in DNA: TGTGCCAGCAGAAGTCCCGACAGGGCCTCCGGTGGCTACACCTTC. Translating it yields CASRSPDRASGGYTF.

The gene calls are TRBV11-2 and TRBJ2-3; 13 positions match TRBD2. CDR1 is SGHAT, CDR2 FQNNGV, per germline. V dropped 5 bases and J dropped 3; count of bases not matched to a gene: 8. The CDR3 has 17 amino acids. The CDR3 sequence: CASSALRLAGGTDTQYF. DNA for the CDR3: TGTGCCAGCAGCGCACTCAGACTAGCGGGAGGAACAGATACGCAGTATTTT.

The rearrangement uses TRBV19 and TRBJ1-5, with a tentative D call TRBD1 (5 bases). Germline values: CDR1 LNHDA, CDR2 SQIVND (reference sequence). V gave up 5 bases and J gave up 2 bases, with 16 bases separating them. This CDR3 contains 16 residues. CDR3 amino acids: CASSSAGPRGNQPQHF. The CDR3 region has the DNA TGTGCCAGTAGTTCGGCGGGGCCAAGGGGCAATCAGCCCCAGCATTTT.

The chain links TRBV7-3 to TRBJ1-1, with D unresolved. Germline CDR1 is SGHTA and CDR2 is FQGTGA. The CDR3 sequence is 12 residues long. Trimming removed 5 bases at V and 7 bases at J, with 11 bases between. The CDR3 DNA is TGTGCCAGCAGCCCGGAGGGCGGTGAAGCTTTCTTT. Its translation is CASSPEGGEAFF.